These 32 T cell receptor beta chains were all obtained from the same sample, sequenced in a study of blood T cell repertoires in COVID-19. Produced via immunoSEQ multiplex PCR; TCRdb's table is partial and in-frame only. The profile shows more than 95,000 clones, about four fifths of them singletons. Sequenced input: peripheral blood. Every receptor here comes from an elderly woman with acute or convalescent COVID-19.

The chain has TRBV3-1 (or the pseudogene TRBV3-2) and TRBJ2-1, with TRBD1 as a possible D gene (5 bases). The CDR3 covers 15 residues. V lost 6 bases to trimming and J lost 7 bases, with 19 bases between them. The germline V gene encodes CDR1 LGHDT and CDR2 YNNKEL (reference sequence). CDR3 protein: CASRPQGKSGNEQFF. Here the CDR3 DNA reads TGTGCCAGCAGGCCTCAGGGAAAGTCTGGGAATGAGCAGTTCTTC.

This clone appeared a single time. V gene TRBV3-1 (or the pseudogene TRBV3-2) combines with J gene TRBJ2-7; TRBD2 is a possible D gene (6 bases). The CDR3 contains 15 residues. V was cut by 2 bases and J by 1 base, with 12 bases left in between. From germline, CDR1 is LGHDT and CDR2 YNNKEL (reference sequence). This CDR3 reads CASSQPGGHSYEQYF. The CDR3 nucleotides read TGTGCCAGCAGCCAACCCGGAGGGCATTCCTACGAGCAGTACTTC.

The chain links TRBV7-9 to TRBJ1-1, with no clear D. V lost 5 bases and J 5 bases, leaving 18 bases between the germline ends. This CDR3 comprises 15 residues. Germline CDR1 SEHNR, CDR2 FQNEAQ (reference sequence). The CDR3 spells CASSPRVGSRTEAFF. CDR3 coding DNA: TGTGCCAGCAGCCCGAGGGTGGGCTCCCGGACTGAAGCTTTCTTT.

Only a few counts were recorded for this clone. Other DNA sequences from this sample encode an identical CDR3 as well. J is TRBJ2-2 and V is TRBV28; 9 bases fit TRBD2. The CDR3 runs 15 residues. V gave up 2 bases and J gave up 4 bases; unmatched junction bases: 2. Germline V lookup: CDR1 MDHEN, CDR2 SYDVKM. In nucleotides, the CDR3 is TGTGCCAGCAGTTTAGCGGGAGGGCTCACCGGGGAGCTGTTTTTT. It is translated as CASSLAGGLTGELFF.

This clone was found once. CDR3 loop: CASSWGQGWTNYGYTF. For the CDR3, the DNA is TGTGCCAGCAGTTGGGGACAGGGGTGGACTAACTATGGCTACACCTTC. The rearrangement uses TRBV27 and TRBJ1-2; 10 bases map to TRBD1. V lost 4 bases and J lost 0; bases outside the gene matches: 5. The CDR3 is made up of 16 amino acids. Per the germline V gene, CDR1 is MNHEY and CDR2 is SMNVEV (reference sequence).

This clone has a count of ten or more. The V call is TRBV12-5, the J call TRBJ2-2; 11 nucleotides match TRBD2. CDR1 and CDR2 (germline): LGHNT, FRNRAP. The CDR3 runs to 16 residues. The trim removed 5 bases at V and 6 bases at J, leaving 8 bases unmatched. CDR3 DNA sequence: TGTGCTAGTGGTATCTTAGCGGGAGGGGTGGCCGGGGAGCTGTTTTTT. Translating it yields CASGILAGGVAGELFF.

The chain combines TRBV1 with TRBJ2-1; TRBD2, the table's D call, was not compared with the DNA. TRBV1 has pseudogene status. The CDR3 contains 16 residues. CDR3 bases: TGCACCAGCAGCCCCCAAACCGGGACTTCCTACAATGAGCAGTTCTTC. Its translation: CTSSPQTGTSYNEQFF.

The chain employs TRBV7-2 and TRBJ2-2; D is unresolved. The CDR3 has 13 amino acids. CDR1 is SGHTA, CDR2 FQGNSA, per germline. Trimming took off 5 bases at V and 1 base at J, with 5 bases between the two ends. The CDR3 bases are TGTGCCAGCAGCAGCAAGAACACCGGGGAGCTGTTTTTT. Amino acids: CASSSKNTGELFF.

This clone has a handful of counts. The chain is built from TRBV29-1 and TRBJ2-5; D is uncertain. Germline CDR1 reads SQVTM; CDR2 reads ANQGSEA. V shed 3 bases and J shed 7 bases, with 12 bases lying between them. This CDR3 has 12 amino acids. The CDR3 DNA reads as TGCAGCGTTGAGCAGGCCGCGTTGACCCAGTACTTC. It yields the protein CSVEQAALTQYF.

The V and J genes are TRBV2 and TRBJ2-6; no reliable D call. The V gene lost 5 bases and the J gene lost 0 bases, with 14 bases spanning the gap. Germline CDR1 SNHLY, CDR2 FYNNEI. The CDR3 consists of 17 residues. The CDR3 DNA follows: TGTGCCAGCAGTCCTCTGGGTAGCCCCTCTGGGGCCAACGTCCTGACTTTC. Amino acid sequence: CASSPLGSPSGANVLTF. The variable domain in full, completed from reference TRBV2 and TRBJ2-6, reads EPEVTQTPSHQVTQMGQEVILRCVPISNHLYFYWYRQILGQKVEFLVSFYNNEISEKSEIFDDQFSVERPDGSNFTLKIRSTKLEDSAMYFCASSPLGSPSGANVLTFGAGSRLTVL.

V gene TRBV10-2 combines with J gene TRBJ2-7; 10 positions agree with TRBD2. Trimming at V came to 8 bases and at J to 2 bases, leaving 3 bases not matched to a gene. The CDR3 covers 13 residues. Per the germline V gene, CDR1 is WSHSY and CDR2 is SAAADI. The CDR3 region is CASWTSGAYEQYF. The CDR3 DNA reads TGCGCCAGCTGGACTAGCGGAGCCTACGAGCAGTACTTC.

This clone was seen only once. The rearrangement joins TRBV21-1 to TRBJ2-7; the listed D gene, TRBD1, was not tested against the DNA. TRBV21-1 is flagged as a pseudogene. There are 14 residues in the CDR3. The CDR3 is CASSAHRGCYEQYV. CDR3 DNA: TGTGCCAGCAGCGCTCACAGGGGGTGTTACGAGCAGTACGTC.

Written as DNA, the CDR3 is TGTGCCATCAGCCTTCGTGGGGAGGAGACAGATACGCAGTATTTT. Encoded protein: CAISLRGEETDTQYF. V gene TRBV10-3 combines with J gene TRBJ2-3, with D possibly being TRBD2 (6 bases). This CDR3 contains 15 residues. Germline assignment: CDR1 ENHRY and CDR2 SYGVKD. The V and J ends lost 6 bases and 3 bases respectively, with 16 bases between them.

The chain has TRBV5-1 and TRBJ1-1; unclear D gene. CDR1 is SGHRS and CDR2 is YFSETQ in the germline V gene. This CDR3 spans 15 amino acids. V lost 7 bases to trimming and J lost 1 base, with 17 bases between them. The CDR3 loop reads CASWGVRGRNTEAFF. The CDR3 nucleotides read TGCGCCAGCTGGGGAGTAAGAGGAAGGAACACTGAAGCTTTCTTT.

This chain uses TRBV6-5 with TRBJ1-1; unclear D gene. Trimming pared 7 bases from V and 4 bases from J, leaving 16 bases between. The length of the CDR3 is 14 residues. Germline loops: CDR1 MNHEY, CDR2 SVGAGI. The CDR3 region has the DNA TGTGCCAGCACCCCCCTCCGGGATGGCACTGAAGCTTTCTTT. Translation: CASTPLRDGTEAFF.

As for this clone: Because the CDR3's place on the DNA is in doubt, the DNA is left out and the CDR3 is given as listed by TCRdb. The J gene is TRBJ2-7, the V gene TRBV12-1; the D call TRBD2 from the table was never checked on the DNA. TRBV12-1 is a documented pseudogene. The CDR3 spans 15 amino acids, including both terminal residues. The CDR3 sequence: CASSFARGSAYEQYF.

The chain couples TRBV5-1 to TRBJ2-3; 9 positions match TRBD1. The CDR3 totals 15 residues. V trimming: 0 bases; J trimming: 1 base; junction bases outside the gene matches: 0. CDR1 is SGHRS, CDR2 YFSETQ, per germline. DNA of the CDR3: TGCGCCAGCAGCTTGGGGGACAGGGGCACAGATACGCAGTATTTT. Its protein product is CASSLGDRGTDTQYF. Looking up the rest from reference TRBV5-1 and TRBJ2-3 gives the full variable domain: KAGVTQTPRYLIKTRGQQVTLSCSPISGHRSVSWYQQTPGQGLQFLFEYFSETQRNKGNFPGRFSGRQFSNSRSEMNVSTLELGDSALYLCASSLGDRGTDTQYFGPGTRLTVL.

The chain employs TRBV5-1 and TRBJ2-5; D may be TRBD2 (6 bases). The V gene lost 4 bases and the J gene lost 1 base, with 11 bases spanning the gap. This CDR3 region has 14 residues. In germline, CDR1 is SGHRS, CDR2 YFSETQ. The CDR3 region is CASSLGSRQETQYF. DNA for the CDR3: TGCGCCAGCAGCCTCGGGAGCCGCCAAGAGACCCAGTACTTC.

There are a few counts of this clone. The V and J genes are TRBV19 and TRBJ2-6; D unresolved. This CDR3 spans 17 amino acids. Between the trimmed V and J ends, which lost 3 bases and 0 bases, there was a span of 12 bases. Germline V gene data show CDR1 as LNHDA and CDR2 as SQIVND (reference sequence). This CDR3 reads CASSIDWPDSGANVLTF. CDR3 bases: TGTGCCAGTAGTATTGACTGGCCGGACTCTGGGGCCAACGTCCTGACTTTC.

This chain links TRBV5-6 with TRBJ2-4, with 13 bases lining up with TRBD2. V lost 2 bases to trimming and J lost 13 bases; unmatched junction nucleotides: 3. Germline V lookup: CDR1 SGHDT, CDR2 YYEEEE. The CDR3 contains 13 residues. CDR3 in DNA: TGTGCCAGCAGCTTACTAGCGGGAGGGCTGCAGTACTTC. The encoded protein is CASSLLAGGLQYF.

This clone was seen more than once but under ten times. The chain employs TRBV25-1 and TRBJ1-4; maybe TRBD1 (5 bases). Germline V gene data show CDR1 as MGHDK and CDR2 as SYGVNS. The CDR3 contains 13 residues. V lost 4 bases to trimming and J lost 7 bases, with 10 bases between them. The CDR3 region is CASSGGGTEKLFF. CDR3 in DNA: TGTGCCAGCAGTGGGGGGGGAACTGAAAAACTGTTTTTT.

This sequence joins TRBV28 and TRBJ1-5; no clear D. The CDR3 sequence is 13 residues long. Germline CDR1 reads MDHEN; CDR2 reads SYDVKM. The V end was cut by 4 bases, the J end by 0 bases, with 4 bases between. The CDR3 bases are TGTGCCAGCAGTTATTATAGCAATCAGCCCCAGCATTTT. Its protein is CASSYYSNQPQHF.

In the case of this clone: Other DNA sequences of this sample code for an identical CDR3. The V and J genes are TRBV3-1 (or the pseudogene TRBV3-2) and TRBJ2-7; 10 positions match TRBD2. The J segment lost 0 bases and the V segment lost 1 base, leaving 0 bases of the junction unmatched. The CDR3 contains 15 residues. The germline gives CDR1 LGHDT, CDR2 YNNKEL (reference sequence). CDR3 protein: CASSQGLAGSYEQYV. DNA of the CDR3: TGTGCCAGCAGCCAAGGACTAGCGGGCTCCTACGAGCAGTACGTC.

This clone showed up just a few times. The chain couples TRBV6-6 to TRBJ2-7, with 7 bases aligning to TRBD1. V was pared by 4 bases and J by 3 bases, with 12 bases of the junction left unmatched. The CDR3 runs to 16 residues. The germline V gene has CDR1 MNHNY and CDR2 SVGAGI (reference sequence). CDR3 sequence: CASSSPRGTDHYEQYF. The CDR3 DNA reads TGTGCCAGCAGTTCCCCTAGAGGGACAGACCACTACGAGCAGTACTTC.

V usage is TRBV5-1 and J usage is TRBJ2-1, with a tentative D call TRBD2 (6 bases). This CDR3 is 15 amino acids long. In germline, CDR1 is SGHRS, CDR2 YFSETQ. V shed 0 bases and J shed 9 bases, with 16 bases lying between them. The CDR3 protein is CASSLDRLVGGEQFF. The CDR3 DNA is TGCGCCAGCAGCTTGGATCGACTAGTCGGGGGTGAGCAGTTCTTC. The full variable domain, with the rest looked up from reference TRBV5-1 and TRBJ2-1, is KAGVTQTPRYLIKTRGQQVTLSCSPISGHRSVSWYQQTPGQGLQFLFEYFSETQRNKGNFPGRFSGRQFSNSRSEMNVSTLELGDSALYLCASSLDRLVGGEQFFGPGTRLTVL.

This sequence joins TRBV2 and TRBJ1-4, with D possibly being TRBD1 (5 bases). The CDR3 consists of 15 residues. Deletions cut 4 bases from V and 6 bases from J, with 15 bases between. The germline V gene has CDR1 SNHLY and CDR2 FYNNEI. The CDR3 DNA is TGTGCCAGCAGTGCTTTACCCGGGGGACATGAAAAACTGTTTTTT. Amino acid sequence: CASSALPGGHEKLFF.

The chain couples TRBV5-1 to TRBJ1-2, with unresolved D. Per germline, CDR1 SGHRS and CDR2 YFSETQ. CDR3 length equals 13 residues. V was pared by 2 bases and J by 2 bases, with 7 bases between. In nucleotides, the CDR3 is TGCGCCAGCAGCTTTACAGCAAACTATGGCTACACCTTC. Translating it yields CASSFTANYGYTF.

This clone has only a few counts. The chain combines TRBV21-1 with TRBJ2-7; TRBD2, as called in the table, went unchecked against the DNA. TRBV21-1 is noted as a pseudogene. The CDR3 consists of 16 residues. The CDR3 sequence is CASSPSGSGSRMGQYV. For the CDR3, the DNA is TGTGCCAGCAGCCCCTCAGGTAGCGGGAGTCGTATGGGTCAGTACGTC.

The CDR3 sequence is CASSSTSGGGYNEQFF. CDR3 in DNA: TGTGCCAGCAGCTCGACTAGCGGGGGGGGATACAATGAGCAGTTCTTC. The gene calls are TRBV5-4 and TRBJ2-1; 14 bases match TRBD2. Trimming at V came to 3 bases and at J to 4 bases, leaving 3 bases not matched to a gene. CDR3 length: 16 amino acids. Germline loops: CDR1 SGHNT, CDR2 YYREEE (reference sequence).

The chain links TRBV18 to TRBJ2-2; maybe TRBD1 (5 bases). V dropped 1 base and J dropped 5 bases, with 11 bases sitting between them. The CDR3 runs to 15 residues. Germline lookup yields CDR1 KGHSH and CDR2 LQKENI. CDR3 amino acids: CASSPRQIGTGELFF. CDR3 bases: TGTGCCAGCTCACCACGACAGATTGGGACCGGGGAGCTGTTTTTT.

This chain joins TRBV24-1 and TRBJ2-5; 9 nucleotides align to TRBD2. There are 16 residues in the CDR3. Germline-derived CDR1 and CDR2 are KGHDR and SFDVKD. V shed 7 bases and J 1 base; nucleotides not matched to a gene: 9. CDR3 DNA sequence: TGTGCCACCAGCAAAAGGGGCGGGAGGGGCCAAGAGACCCAGTACTTC. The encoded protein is CATSKRGGRGQETQYF.

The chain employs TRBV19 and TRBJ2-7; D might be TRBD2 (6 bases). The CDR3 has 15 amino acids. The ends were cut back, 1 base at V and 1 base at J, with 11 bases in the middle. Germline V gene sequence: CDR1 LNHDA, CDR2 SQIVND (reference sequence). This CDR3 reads CASSIVGSPSYEQYF. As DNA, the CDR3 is TGTGCCAGTAGTATAGTCGGGAGCCCGTCCTACGAGCAGTACTTC.